Below are 15 T cell receptor beta chains sequenced from a single sample in a study of T cells after yellow fever vaccination. TCRdb re-analysed the 5' RACE reads in MiXCR, keeping a single row per CDR3 protein. This table has about 300,000 distinct CDR3 sequences, approximately 10% appearing once. The sample was CD4+ T cells sorted from PBMCs, taken 5 days after the yellow fever booster vaccination. These receptors came from a man aged 18-30 years who received the YFV17D yellow fever vaccine.

The CDR3 coding sequence is TGTGCCAGTAGACCCCCCCAGTGGGGTAGAGGTACGCAGTATTTT. Residues: CASRPPQWGRGTQYF. V usage is TRBV28 and J usage is TRBJ2-3; no clear D gene. Germline V lookup: CDR1 MDHEN, CDR2 SYDVKM. The CDR3 has 15 amino acids. Deletions cut 9 bases from V and 8 bases from J, with 24 bases between. The full variable domain, completed using reference TRBV28 and TRBJ2-3, is DVKVTQSSRYLVKRTGEKVFLECVQDMDHENMFWYRQDPGLGLRLIYFSYDVKMKEKGDIPEGYSVSREKKERFSLILESASTNQTSMYLCASRPPQWGRGTQYFGPGTRLTVL.

This clonotype was seen ten or more times. This chain joins TRBV28 and TRBJ2-1; 7 bases are a match to TRBD1. The CDR3 is made up of 15 amino acids. V gave up 5 bases and J gave up 8 bases; unmatched junction bases: 12. CDR1 is MDHEN, CDR2 SYDVKM, per germline. The CDR3 loop is CASSPPGQHRDEQFF. CDR3 nucleotides: TGTGCCAGCAGTCCGCCGGGACAGCACCGGGATGAGCAGTTCTTC.

This clonotype has only a few counts. The chain carries TRBV29-1 and TRBJ1-3, with D maybe TRBD1 (5 bases). Germline CDR1 SQVTM, CDR2 ANQGSEA. The CDR3 contains 13 residues. The V end lost 7 bases, the J end lost 4 bases, and 14 bases lay between the germline ends. The CDR3 bases are TGCAGCGCCTTAACGGGGGACGGAAACACCATATATTTT. Its translation is CSALTGDGNTIYF.

This clonotype has only a few counts. The V and J genes are TRBV7-3 and TRBJ1-3; D is possibly TRBD1 (5 bases). The CDR3 is made up of 13 amino acids. Trimming stripped 5 bases from V and 4 bases from J, with 9 bases between. Germline CDR1 SGHTA, CDR2 FQGTGA. This CDR3 reads CASSPQGGNTIYF. The CDR3, as DNA: TGTGCCAGCAGCCCCCAGGGAGGAAACACCATATATTTT.

V gene TRBV9 combines with J gene TRBJ2-1; 9 nucleotides line up with TRBD2. Germline V lookup: CDR1 SGDLS, CDR2 YYNGEE. V shed 4 bases and J 8 bases; nucleotides not matched to a gene: 13. This CDR3 contains 16 residues. The CDR3 loop reads CASSTNPGTSIDEQFF. The CDR3 DNA reads TGTGCCAGCAGCACAAATCCGGGGACTAGCATCGATGAGCAGTTCTTC.

A note on this clonotype: The junction differs from germline at one of its ends, possibly a read error. This rearrangement joins TRBV20-1 to TRBJ1-1; a possible D gene is TRBD1 (5 bases). CDR3 length: 16 residues. Per the germline V gene, CDR1 is DFQATT and CDR2 is SNEGSKA (reference sequence). CDR3 sequence: CSATGLRTLTETEAFF. The CDR3 DNA follows: TGCAGCGCTACGGGACTAAGGACATTAACTGAGACTGAAGCTTTCTTT.

The chain has TRBV6-1 and TRBJ1-5; D may be TRBD1 (5 bases). Germline V gene data show CDR1 as MNHNS and CDR2 as SASEGT. V lost 4 bases, J lost 2 bases, and 12 bases lay in between. CDR3 size: 15 residues. The CDR3 DNA is TGTGCCAGCAGTGGTCAGGGTCTCGGCAATCAGCCCCAGCATTTT. Residues: CASSGQGLGNQPQHF.

In its sample, this clonotype was seen a few times. This chain joins TRBV11-1 and TRBJ2-7; the match to TRBD2 covers 9 bases. There are 15 residues in the CDR3. Germline V gives CDR1 SGHAT, CDR2 FQDESV (reference sequence). The V and J ends lost 5 bases and 4 bases, in that order; junction bases with no gene match: 9. CDR3 sequence (DNA): TGTGCCAGCAGCCGGGATAGCGGGGGAACATACGAGCAGTACTTC. As protein: CASSRDSGGTYEQYF. Full variable domain (outside the CDR3, taken from reference TRBV11-1 and TRBJ2-7): EAEVAQSPRYKITEKSQAVAFWCDPISGHATLYWYRQILGQGPELLVQFQDESVVDDSQLPKDRFSAERLKGVDSTLKIQPAELGDSAMYLCASSRDSGGTYEQYFGPGTRLTVT.

The chain recombines TRBV5-1 with TRBJ1-5; no reliable D call. CDR3 size: 15 residues. Trimming took off 0 bases at V and 6 bases at J, with 13 bases between the two ends. Germline-derived CDR1 and CDR2 are SGHRS and YFSETQ. The CDR3 DNA sequence: TGCGCCAGCAGCTTGGAGGGCCAGGAGACTCAGCCCCAGCATTTT. Translating gives CASSLEGQETQPQHF.

The chain recombines TRBV5-6 with TRBJ2-3, with a weak D call TRBD1 (6 bases). Germline CDR1 and CDR2: SGHDT and YYEEEE. CDR3 size: 16 residues. Trimming took 0 bases from V and 1 from J, leaving 12 bases between them. CDR3 coding DNA: TGTGCCAGCAGCTTGGATATGGGACACCGCACAGATACGCAGTATTTT. Protein product: CASSLDMGHRTDTQYF.

The chain combines TRBV12-3 or TRBV12-4 with TRBJ1-5; D gene uncertain. This CDR3 contains 13 residues. V was pared by 2 bases and J by 7 bases, with 9 bases between. The CDR3 region is CASSLYGWQPQHF. CDR3 bases: TGTGCCAGCAGTTTATATGGTTGGCAGCCCCAGCATTTT.

The CDR3 spells CASSLGKGQPQHF. CDR3 DNA sequence: TGTGCCAGCAGCTTAGGCAAGGGACAGCCCCAGCATTTT. The chain joins TRBV11-2 to TRBJ1-5; no clear D gene. Trimming stripped 1 base from V and 7 bases from J, with 8 bases between. This CDR3 has 13 amino acids. CDR1 is SGHAT and CDR2 is FQNNGV in the germline V gene. The full variable domain, its missing parts supplied by reference TRBV11-2 and TRBJ1-5, is EAGVAQSPRYKIIEKRQSVAFWCNPISGHATLYWYQQILGQGPKLLIQFQNNGVVDDSQLPKDRFSAERLKGVDSTLKIQPAKLEDSAVYLCASSLGKGQPQHFGDGTRLSIL.

This clonotype was seen only a few times. The J gene is TRBJ1-5, the V gene TRBV2; the D gene is possibly TRBD1 (5 bases). The germline V gene has CDR1 SNHLY and CDR2 FYNNEI. Trimming took 6 bases from V and 3 from J, leaving 15 bases between them. The CDR3 spans 15 residues. DNA for the CDR3: TGTGCCAGCAGGGGGGGTCTACTCCTCAATCAGCCCCAGCATTTT. Its translation is CASRGGLLLNQPQHF. The full variable domain, in which reference TRBV2 and TRBJ1-5 provide the parts outside the CDR3, is EPEVTQTPSHQVTQMGQEVILRCVPISNHLYFYWYRQILGQKVEFLVSFYNNEISEKSEIFDDQFSVERPDGSNFTLKIRSTKLEDSAMYFCASRGGLLLNQPQHFGDGTRLSIL.

In this sample, this clonotype turned up many times. The gene calls are TRBV20-1 and TRBJ2-5; D possibly corresponds to TRBD1 (5 bases). Trimming shortened V by 6 bases and J by 8 bases, and 13 bases separated the two germline ends. Germline-derived CDR1 and CDR2 are DFQATT and SNEGSKA (reference sequence). CDR3 size: 11 residues. The CDR3 region is CSAQGWGTQYF. The CDR3 coding sequence is TGCAGTGCCCAAGGCTGGGGCACCCAGTACTTC.

This clonotype was picked up a small number of times. CDR3 in DNA: TGTGCCAGCTCGTGGACAGAGAACACCGGGGAGCTGTTTTTT. This codes for CASSWTENTGELFF. The rearrangement uses TRBV18 and TRBJ2-2; tentative D call: TRBD1 (6 bases). Germline V lookup: CDR1 KGHSH, CDR2 LQKENI. This CDR3 has 14 residues. Trimming removed 6 bases from V and 1 base from J, with 9 bases in between.